A single sample gave rise to the 27 T cell receptor beta chains below, sequenced in a study of blood T cell repertoires in COVID-19. The method was immunoSEQ multiplex PCR; TCRdb's version includes in-frame clones alone and lacks a portion of them. The top ten hold roughly a tenth of the sample, which has approximately 300,000 clones, about nine tenths seen once. Material for sequencing was PBMCs or T cells enriched from blood (not recorded which). The receptors originated from a woman in her 30s who had recovered from COVID-19.

The chain combines TRBV6-5 with TRBJ2-7; TRBD2 matches 8 bases. V dropped 3 bases and J dropped 5; count of bases not matched to a gene: 6. Germline assignment: CDR1 MNHEY and CDR2 SVGAGI. The CDR3 runs to 14 residues. The chain's CDR3 is CASSYERESHEQYF. The CDR3 coding sequence is TGTGCCAGCAGTTATGAGCGGGAGTCACACGAGCAGTACTTC.

This sequence joins TRBV3-1 (or the pseudogene TRBV3-2) and TRBJ2-3, with 8 bases fitting TRBD1. The CDR3 has 17 residues. CDR1 LGHDT and CDR2 YNNKEL come from the germline V gene (reference sequence). With 2 bases clipped from V and 2 bases from J, the junction kept 9 bases outside the gene matches. CDR3: CASSQQVGQEITDTQYF. CDR3 nucleotide sequence: TGTGCCAGCAGCCAACAAGTGGGACAGGAGATCACAGATACGCAGTATTTT.

The chain carries TRBV2 and TRBJ1-2, with 10 nucleotides matching TRBD1. Losses at the gene ends were 8 bases for V and 4 bases for J; bases not matched to a gene: 10. The CDR3 extends over 15 amino acids. Germline V lookup: CDR1 SNHLY, CDR2 FYNNEI. CDR3 region: CASYLAGTGVYGYTF. For the CDR3, the DNA is TGTGCCAGCTACCTAGCCGGGACAGGGGTCTATGGCTACACCTTC. Full variable domain (outside the CDR3, taken from reference TRBV2 and TRBJ1-2): EPEVTQTPSHQVTQMGQEVILRCVPISNHLYFYWYRQILGQKVEFLVSFYNNEISEKSEIFDDQFSVERPDGSNFTLKIRSTKLEDSAMYFCASYLAGTGVYGYTFGSGTRLTVV.

A few counts support this clone. The V gene is TRBV27, the J gene TRBJ1-6, with 7 bases lining up with TRBD1. J lost 5 bases, V lost 3 bases, and 10 bases had no gene match. This CDR3 region has 17 residues. Germline CDR1 MNHEY, CDR2 SMNVEV (reference sequence). This chain's CDR3 is CASSFWRGRGNNSPLHF. CDR3 in DNA: TGTGCCAGCAGTTTTTGGAGGGGCAGGGGGAATAATTCACCCCTCCACTTT.

CDR3 DNA: TGTGCCAGCAGCTTGAGCAGGCCAAGGAAGAGCAATCAGCCCCAGCATTTT. Its translation is CASSLSRPRKSNQPQHF. The V call is TRBV5-8, the J call TRBJ1-5; D remains unclear. The V end was cut by 1 base, the J end by 1 base, with 15 bases between. The germline V gene has CDR1 SGHTS and CDR2 YDEGEE. The CDR3 has 17 residues. The variable domain in full, completed from reference TRBV5-8 and TRBJ1-5, reads EAGVTQSPTHLIKTRGQQATLRCSPISGHTSVYWYQQALGLGLQFLLWYDEGEERNRGNFPPRFSGRQFPNYSSELNVNALELEDSALYLCASSLSRPRKSNQPQHFGDGTRLSIL.

This clone was seen once. The chain employs TRBV28 and TRBJ2-6, with 7 positions matching TRBD2. Trimming took 2 bases from V and 2 from J; bases not matched to a gene: 0. The CDR3 is made up of 15 amino acids. Germline-derived CDR1 and CDR2 are MDHEN and SYDVKM. The CDR3 is CASSLRGAGANVLTF. In DNA, the CDR3 is TGTGCCAGCAGTTTACGGGGGGCTGGGGCCAACGTCCTGACTTTC.

The genes are TRBV5-1 and TRBJ2-1; 10 bases agree with TRBD2. The CDR3 contains 17 residues. Germline-derived CDR1 and CDR2 are SGHRS and YFSETQ. The V segment lost 0 bases and the J segment 7 bases; nucleotides outside the gene matches: 10. The CDR3 here is CASSLGLRASGSNEQFF. The CDR3 nucleotides are TGCGCCAGCAGCTTGGGGCTCAGGGCTAGCGGGAGTAATGAGCAGTTCTTC.

This clone was picked up one time. V and J are TRBV14 and TRBJ2-1, with 7 positions matching TRBD2. The CDR3 contains 16 residues. Germline V gene sequence: CDR1 SGHDN, CDR2 FVKESK. V lost 1 base to trimming and J lost 4 bases; unmatched junction nucleotides: 7. The CDR3 here is CASSQGGLVLYNEQFF. The CDR3 bases are TGTGCCAGCAGCCAAGGAGGACTAGTGCTATACAATGAGCAGTTCTTC. Based on the CDR3 plus reference TRBV14 and TRBJ2-1, the full variable domain is EAGVTQFPSHSVIEKGQTVTLRCDPISGHDNLYWYRRVMGKEIKFLLHFVKESKQDESGMPNNRFLAERTGGTYSTLKVQPAELEDSGVYFCASSQGGLVLYNEQFFGPGTRLTVL.

The V and J genes are TRBV10-1 and TRBJ2-1; 13 bases are a match to TRBD2. The CDR3 sequence is 18 residues long. V was clipped by 6 bases and J by 2 bases; unmatched bases: 10. Germline values: CDR1 WNHNN, CDR2 SYGVQD (reference sequence). CDR3 sequence (DNA): TGCGCCAGCAGCCCCGGGACTAGCGGGATTTACCCCTACAATGAGCAGTTCTTC. As protein: CASSPGTSGIYPYNEQFF.

The chain recombines TRBV6-5 with TRBJ2-7, with D hard to call. Germline CDR1 and CDR2: MNHEY and SVGAGI. This CDR3 region has 15 residues. The ends were cut back, 4 bases at V and 2 bases at J, with 15 bases in the middle. CDR3 sequence (DNA): TGTGCCAGCAGTTCTTTCGGAGCTGTGACCTACGAGCAGTACTTC. This gives the protein CASSSFGAVTYEQYF.

This sequence joins TRBV3-1 (or the pseudogene TRBV3-2) and TRBJ2-5; TRBD2 agrees at 8 bases. The CDR3 contains 14 residues. CDR1 is LGHDT, CDR2 YNNKEL, per germline (reference sequence). V trimming: 3 bases; J trimming: 4 bases; junction bases outside the gene matches: 4. In DNA form, the CDR3 reads TGTGCCAGCAGCCATTCCGGACTAGCAGAGACCCAGTACTTC. As protein: CASSHSGLAETQYF.

This chain links TRBV11-2 with TRBJ1-3; TRBD1 aligns across 7 bases. Germline V gives CDR1 SGHAT, CDR2 FQNNGV. Unmatched junction bases numbered 8, after V lost 2 bases and J lost 4 bases. The CDR3 is 16 residues long. The CDR3 nucleotides read TGTGCCAGCAGCTTACGGTGGGGACAGTTCGGAAACACCATATATTTT. Protein product: CASSLRWGQFGNTIYF.

V usage is TRBV5-1 and J usage is TRBJ2-3; a weak D match, TRBD2 (6 bases). CDR3 length: 14 amino acids. From germline, CDR1 is SGHRS and CDR2 YFSETQ. The V end was cut by 7 bases, the J end by 6 bases, with 18 bases between. The CDR3 DNA reads as TGCGCCAGCTCCACGGGAGTGGAGGGGGATACGCAGTATTTT. This sequence encodes CASSTGVEGDTQYF.

V usage is TRBV28 and J usage is TRBJ1-1, with 11 bases identical to TRBD1. Germline V gene sequence: CDR1 MDHEN, CDR2 SYDVKM. Germline trimming cut 7 bases from V and 6 bases from J; bases unmatched to any gene: 10. This CDR3 spans 15 amino acids. The chain's CDR3 is CASTPRGQGGPEAFF. The CDR3 DNA reads TGTGCCAGCACCCCGCGGGGACAGGGGGGCCCTGAAGCTTTCTTT. The full variable domain, its missing parts supplied by reference TRBV28 and TRBJ1-1, is DVKVTQSSRYLVKRTGEKVFLECVQDMDHENMFWYRQDPGLGLRLIYFSYDVKMKEKGDIPEGYSVSREKKERFSLILESASTNQTSMYLCASTPRGQGGPEAFFGQGTRLTVV.

This sequence joins TRBV27 and TRBJ2-1, with D hard to call. The CDR3 spans 15 residues. Germline CDR1 MNHEY, CDR2 SMNVEV (reference sequence). Trimming left V 2 bases short and J 0 bases short, with 8 bases between. The DNA for the CDR3 is TGTGCCAGCAGTTTAGGCAAAAGCTCCTACAATGAGCAGTTCTTC. Translation: CASSLGKSSYNEQFF.

In regard to this clone: A junction end diverges from the germline sequence, so it may reflect a read error. The chain joins TRBV7-7 to TRBJ2-5; 7 nucleotides align to TRBD2. The CDR3 extends over 15 amino acids. Per the germline V gene, CDR1 is SSHAT and CDR2 is FNYEAQ (reference sequence). The CDR3 nucleotides are TGTGCTAGCAGCCCAGGAGGCCGGGAGGTGGAGACCCAGTACTTC. It yields the protein CASSPGGREVETQYF.

The rearrangement joins TRBV24-1 to TRBJ2-1; TRBD2 might be the D (6 bases). Germline CDR1 KGHDR, CDR2 SFDVKD. This CDR3 is built from 17 residues. V was clipped by 0 bases and J by 5 bases, with 16 bases between them. CDR3 sequence (DNA): TGTGCCACCAGTGATTTGCCGGGCGGGACCCGGCACAATGAGCAGTTCTTC. This sequence encodes CATSDLPGGTRHNEQFF.

V gene TRBV7-2 combines with J gene TRBJ2-1; 7 bases line up with TRBD2. The CDR3 spans 15 residues. V lost 2 bases, J lost 3 bases, and 4 bases stayed unmatched. CDR1 is SGHTA, CDR2 FQGNSA, per germline. CDR3 amino acids: CASSLLGGSYNEQFF. The CDR3 DNA reads TGTGCCAGCAGCTTATTAGGCGGGAGCTACAATGAGCAGTTCTTC.

The CDR3 region is CASSLSRGSSPLHF. In DNA form, the CDR3 reads TGTGCCAGCAGTTTATCTAGGGGGAGTTCACCCCTCCACTTT. J is TRBJ1-6 and V is TRBV27; the D gene is possibly TRBD1 (6 bases). V was clipped by 0 bases and J by 9 bases, with 9 bases between them. This CDR3 region has 14 residues. Germline-derived CDR1 and CDR2 are MNHEY and SMNVEV (reference sequence).

The chain employs TRBV18 and TRBJ2-5, with 9 bases fitting TRBD1. Trimming at V came to 5 bases and at J to 5 bases, leaving 6 bases not matched to a gene. This CDR3 is 14 amino acids long. Germline V gives CDR1 KGHSH, CDR2 LQKENI. The CDR3 spells CASSSTGGAETQYF. The CDR3 DNA is TGTGCCAGCTCATCTACAGGGGGCGCGGAGACCCAGTACTTC.

V usage is TRBV10-3 and J usage is TRBJ1-4, with TRBD1 matching 9 bases. The CDR3 runs 14 residues. Looked up from germline, CDR1 is ENHRY and CDR2 is SYGVKD. J lost 4 bases, V lost 6 bases, and 3 bases had no gene match. This CDR3 reads CAISTGQGNEKLFF. Written as DNA, the CDR3 is TGTGCCATCAGCACGGGACAGGGTAATGAAAAACTGTTTTTT.

This chain joins TRBV4-3 and TRBJ1-6; D is possibly TRBD1 (5 bases). V was cut by 5 bases and J by 9 bases, with 17 bases left in between. Germline CDR1 reads LGHNA; CDR2 reads YSLEER. The CDR3 runs 15 residues. The CDR3 DNA sequence: TGCGCCAGCAGCTCTTCTTGGGGCCGTCGTTCACCCCTCCACTTT. This codes for CASSSSWGRRSPLHF.

CDR3 in amino acids: CALIQGGDEAFF. The CDR3 coding sequence is TGTGCCTTGATTCAGGGTGGGGATGAAGCTTTCTTT. The rearrangement links TRBV30 to TRBJ1-1, with a tentative D call TRBD1 (5 bases). The CDR3 is made up of 12 amino acids. CDR1 and CDR2 from the germline V gene are GTSNPN and SVGIG (reference sequence). V was clipped by 7 bases and J by 7 bases, with 16 bases between them.

The rearrangement links TRBV19 to TRBJ1-5; D perhaps matches TRBD1 (6 bases). This CDR3 region has 22 residues. Trimming left V 0 bases short and J 2 bases short, with 29 bases between. From germline, CDR1 is LNHDA and CDR2 SQIVND (reference sequence). The DNA for the CDR3 is TGTGCCAGTAGTATAGACCTCAAAGGGGTTCTGGGGGCATCGAGGGGCAATCAGCCCCAGCATTTT. Its protein product is CASSIDLKGVLGASRGNQPQHF.

This clone was recorded once. J is TRBJ2-7 and V is TRBV27, with D possibly matching TRBD1 (7 bases). CDR1 is MNHEY, CDR2 SMNVEV, per germline (reference sequence). Trimming left V 5 bases short and J 0 bases short, with 23 bases between. The CDR3 has 18 residues. CDR3 in DNA: TGTGCCAGCAGTCCGAGGGCCAGGGGGGCGTATAGCTCCTACGAGCAGTACTTC. This sequence encodes CASSPRARGAYSSYEQYF.

This clone was observed once. V gene TRBV5-1 combines with J gene TRBJ2-7; 15 nucleotides line up with TRBD2. Germline CDR1 SGHRS, CDR2 YFSETQ. V lost 4 bases, J lost 7 bases, and 12 bases stayed unmatched. CDR3 length: 17 amino acids. In DNA form, the CDR3 reads TGCGCCAGCAGCCCCAGGACTAGCGGGAGGGCCTCGTGGGAGCAGTACTTC. The encoded protein is CASSPRTSGRASWEQYF.

The chain links TRBV19 to TRBJ1-1, with D possibly TRBD1 on 6 matching bases. The CDR3 has 14 residues. Per the germline V gene, CDR1 is LNHDA and CDR2 is SQIVND (reference sequence). Trimming left V 10 bases short and J 1 base short, with 16 bases between. CDR3 nucleotides: TGTGCCACCGCCCCCGGGACATGGAACACTGAAGCTTTCTTT. Amino acids: CATAPGTWNTEAFF. Drawing the rest from reference TRBV19 and TRBJ1-1, the complete variable domain is DGGITQSPKYLFRKEGQNVTLSCEQNLNHDAMYWYRQDPGQGLRLIYYSQIVNDFQKGDIAEGYSVSREKKESFPLTVTSAQKNPTAFYLCATAPGTWNTEAFFGQGTRLTVV.